These 15 T cell receptor beta chains were all obtained from the same sample, sequenced in a study of cytomegalovirus exposure and HLA in healthy donors. PCR was performed using 60 Vbeta and 13 Jbeta primers. TCRdb's table, derived via immunoSEQ multiplex PCR, lists solely in-frame clones and lacks some. This sample yields some 100,000 clones, of which 75% are seen a single time; 13% to 15% belongs to the top ten. Sequenced: PBMCs. These receptors were taken from a male donor in good health and CMV-seropositive.

The rearrangement uses TRBV5-1 and TRBJ2-2; no firm D call. Germline V gives CDR1 SGHRS, CDR2 YFSETQ. The CDR3 is 11 residues long. The germline V and J ends were trimmed by 2 bases and 7 bases, with 3 bases remaining between them. The DNA of the CDR3 is TGCGCCAGCAGCTTCAACGGGGAGCTGTTTTTT. It specifies CASSFNGELFF.

The V and J genes are TRBV7-2 and TRBJ2-2; tentatively, D is TRBD1 (6 bases). The CDR3 totals 15 residues. V was clipped by 5 bases and J by 0 bases, with 10 bases between them. CDR1 and CDR2 (germline): SGHTA, FQGNSA. The CDR3 loop reads CASSRGQTNTGELFF. The CDR3 DNA follows: TGTGCCAGCAGCCGCGGACAGACGAACACCGGGGAGCTGTTTTTT.

The rearrangement uses TRBV19 and TRBJ1-2, with 7 bases identical to TRBD1. In germline, CDR1 is LNHDA, CDR2 SQIVND (reference sequence). V lost 2 bases and J lost 0; bases outside the gene matches: 6. The CDR3 consists of 16 residues. Written as DNA, the CDR3 is TGTGCCAGTAGTATATTCAACAGGGGCGCTAACTATGGCTACACCTTC. Its protein is CASSIFNRGANYGYTF.

The genes are TRBV11-3 and TRBJ1-2; D is unresolved. Germline CDR1 reads SGHNT; CDR2 reads YENEEA. CDR3 length equals 14 residues. V lost 1 base, J lost 6 bases, and 12 bases lay in between. CDR3 sequence: CASSLGSREHGYTF. CDR3 nucleotides: TGTGCCAGCAGCTTAGGGTCAAGAGAACATGGCTACACCTTC.

J is TRBJ2-2 and V is TRBV29-1; D might be TRBD2 (7 bases). The CDR3 extends over 16 amino acids. V shed 7 bases and J shed 5 bases, with 23 bases lying between them. Germline V gene data show CDR1 as SQVTM and CDR2 as ANQGSEA. CDR3 loop: CSARSPGEGVTGELFF. The CDR3 DNA is TGCAGCGCCCGGAGTCCCGGGGAGGGGGTGACCGGGGAGCTGTTTTTT.

The count of this clone is one. The genes are TRBV5-1 and TRBJ1-1, with a tentative D call TRBD1 (5 bases). Trimming removed 3 bases from V and 4 bases from J, with 10 bases in between. Per the germline V gene, CDR1 is SGHRS and CDR2 is YFSETQ. The CDR3 consists of 13 residues. The CDR3 loop reads CASSSGGGTEAFF. Here the CDR3 DNA reads TGCGCCAGCAGCTCCGGGGGGGGCACTGAAGCTTTCTTT.

The DNA for the CDR3 is TGTGCCAGCAGCCTTTACCTAGGACAGAGAGAAGCTTTCTTT. Translation: CASSLYLGQREAFF. This chain uses TRBV5-8 with TRBJ1-1; possible D gene TRBD1, 6 bases. Trimming took off 4 bases at V and 8 bases at J, with 18 bases between the two ends. The V gene's germline CDR1 is SGHTS and CDR2 YDEGEE. This CDR3 has 14 residues.

The rearrangement uses TRBV6-5 and TRBJ2-3; D unclear. In germline, CDR1 is MNHEY, CDR2 SVGAGI. The CDR3 consists of 13 residues. V was clipped by 2 bases and J by 4 bases, with 7 bases between them. CDR3 sequence reads: CASSYQEADTQYF. DNA of the CDR3: TGTGCCAGCAGTTACCAAGAGGCAGATACGCAGTATTTT.

A few counts support this clone. The chain has TRBV6-6 and TRBJ1-5; D not resolved. The V gene's germline CDR1 is MNHNY and CDR2 SVGAGI (reference sequence). V was pared by 5 bases and J by 6 bases, with 5 bases between. The CDR3 spans 11 residues. This CDR3 is CASSLGQPQHF. Here the CDR3 DNA reads TGTGCCAGCAGTCTCGGTCAGCCCCAGCATTTT.

The chain is built from TRBV4-3 and TRBJ1-5, with unresolved D. The germline V gene encodes CDR1 LGHNA and CDR2 YSLEER. Trimming cost V 1 base and J 0 bases, with 13 bases left between them. The CDR3 extends over 17 amino acids. This CDR3 reads CASSQAPPGYSNQPQHF. The CDR3 DNA reads TGCGCCAGCAGCCAAGCCCCTCCGGGATATAGCAATCAGCCCCAGCATTTT.

This chain joins TRBV29-1 and TRBJ2-7, with D hard to call. This CDR3 comprises 13 residues. Germline V gene sequence: CDR1 SQVTM, CDR2 ANQGSEA. Trimming took off 0 bases at V and 3 bases at J, with 9 bases between the two ends. The chain's CDR3 is CSVEDSQSYEQYF. CDR3 DNA sequence: TGCAGCGTTGAAGATAGCCAGAGCTACGAGCAGTACTTC.

This chain links TRBV9 with TRBJ2-3; D ambiguous. V lost 0 bases, J lost 2 bases, and 7 bases lay in between. CDR3 length: 14 residues. Germline values: CDR1 SGDLS, CDR2 YYNGEE. CDR3 sequence (DNA): TGTGCCAGCAGCGTAGCTCCTTACACAGATACGCAGTATTTT. It translates to CASSVAPYTDTQYF. Drawing the rest from reference TRBV9 and TRBJ2-3, the complete variable domain is DSGVTQTPKHLITATGQRVTLRCSPRSGDLSVYWYQQSLDQGLQFLIQYYNGEERAKGNILERFSAQQFPDLHSELNLSSLELGDSALYFCASSVAPYTDTQYFGPGTRLTVL.

This clone was picked up one time. The chain employs TRBV6-6 and TRBJ1-5; D is perhaps TRBD1 (6 bases). In germline, CDR1 is MNHNY, CDR2 SVGAGI (reference sequence). V was cut by 5 bases and J by 5 bases, with 13 bases left in between. This CDR3 spans 14 amino acids. CDR3 amino acids: CASSPGQIDQPQHF. For the CDR3, the DNA is TGTGCCAGCAGTCCTGGACAGATCGATCAGCCCCAGCATTTT.

The chain employs TRBV27 and TRBJ1-2; a weak D match, TRBD1 (6 bases). The CDR3 is 14 residues long. Trimming pared 4 bases from V and 3 bases from J, leaving 12 bases between. The germline V gene encodes CDR1 MNHEY and CDR2 SMNVEV (reference sequence). The CDR3 loop is CASSWSAGDYGYTF. CDR3 nucleotides: TGTGCCAGCAGTTGGTCGGCAGGGGACTATGGCTACACCTTC.

The chain links TRBV10-3 to TRBJ2-2; 7 nucleotides agree with TRBD1. The germline CDR1 and CDR2 sequences are ENHRY and SYGVKD. V gave up 7 bases and J gave up 7 bases; unmatched junction bases: 6. This CDR3 has 13 amino acids. The CDR3 sequence is CAITGGRGGELFF. The CDR3 bases are TGTGCCATCACAGGGGGACGGGGCGGGGAGCTGTTTTTT.